The clone carrying this T cell receptor beta chain has just one count. As yet, its antigen is unknown. Assay used: immunoSEQ multiplex PCR; TCRdb lists only in-frame clones, some missing. The sample carries 250,000 to 400,000 clones, roughly 88% recorded once. The donors belonged to the roughly 110-subject validation cohort, separate from the approximately 700-subject first cohort. These data come from a study of cytomegalovirus exposure and HLA in healthy donors. Notes on the study in general: The study put 150 to 200 TCR beta chains on its list as cytomegalovirus-associated. The tendency of first-cohort TCR clusters to co-occur in the 90 to 150 validation repertoires emerged from a later analysis.

The germline V gene has CDR1 SGHAT and CDR2 FQNNGV. Trimming pared 5 bases from V and 2 bases from J, leaving 14 bases between. The CDR3 contains 15 residues. Sequenced: PBMCs. The genes are TRBV11-2 and TRBJ2-3; D might be TRBD2 (5 bases). This TCR was sampled from a man aged 25-40 years in good health and CMV-seronegative. CDR3 protein: CASSPSFGLTDTQYF. In DNA form, the CDR3 reads TGTGCCAGCAGCCCCAGTTTCGGACTCACAGATACGCAGTATTTT. Looking up the rest from reference TRBV11-2 and TRBJ2-3 gives the full variable domain: EAGVAQSPRYKIIEKRQSVAFWCNPISGHATLYWYQQILGQGPKLLIQFQNNGVVDDSQLPKDRFSAERLKGVDSTLKIQPAKLEDSAVYLCASSPSFGLTDTQYFGPGTRLTVL.